The 29 T cell receptor beta chains below come from one sample, sequenced in a study of OX40 agonist ivuxolimab in advanced cancers. Method: immunoSEQ multiplex PCR; TCRdb's copy keeps in-frame clones and lacks some. The sample lists about 59,000 clones; approximately 87% were seen once. This material consisted of CD4+ or CD8+ T cells sorted from blood, taken in a trial of the OX40 agonist ivuxolimab. The source is an adult with an advanced solid tumor such as melanoma, head and neck, liver or kidney cancer.

This chain links TRBV11-2 with TRBJ2-3; no firm D call. Germline CDR1 reads SGHAT; CDR2 reads FQNNGV. This CDR3 has 14 residues. Trimming took 2 bases from V and 0 from J, leaving 6 bases between them. CDR3 nucleotide sequence: TGTGCCAGCAGCTTAAAGACTAGCACAGATACGCAGTATTTT. It is translated as CASSLKTSTDTQYF.

V and J are TRBV6-5 and TRBJ2-5; perhaps TRBD2 as D (5 bases). The CDR3 spans 11 residues. Looked up from germline, CDR1 is MNHEY and CDR2 is SVGAGI. V was cut by 7 bases and J by 5 bases, with 8 bases left in between. The CDR3 sequence is CASIRGETQYF. The CDR3 nucleotides are TGTGCCAGCATACGCGGGGAGACCCAGTACTTC.

The J gene is TRBJ2-1, the V gene TRBV9; D might be TRBD2 (6 bases). V was shortened by 2 bases and J by 4 bases, with 13 bases between the two germline ends. Germline CDR1 reads SGDLS; CDR2 reads YYNGEE. The CDR3 has 15 residues. The CDR3 region is CASSVQLAPYNEQFF. The CDR3 nucleotides are TGTGCCAGCAGCGTCCAGCTAGCGCCTTACAATGAGCAGTTCTTC.

The chain recombines TRBV19 with TRBJ2-1, with 7 positions matching TRBD2. CDR3 length: 14 residues. With 4 bases clipped from V and 0 bases from J, the junction kept 0 bases outside the gene matches. Germline assignment: CDR1 LNHDA and CDR2 SQIVND (reference sequence). The CDR3 DNA reads TGTGCCAGTAGTAGGACTAGCTCCTACAATGAGCAGTTCTTC. This codes for CASSRTSSYNEQFF.

J is TRBJ2-7 and V is TRBV5-1; 8 bases line up with TRBD2. The CDR3 totals 14 residues. Losses at the gene ends were 0 bases for V and 3 bases for J; bases not matched to a gene: 2. Germline V gene lookup returns CDR1 SGHRS and CDR2 YFSETQ. This chain's CDR3 is CASSLVAGNYEQYF. CDR3 DNA: TGCGCCAGCAGCTTGGTAGCGGGAAACTACGAGCAGTACTTC.

This clone was detected only once. The rearrangement uses TRBV30 and TRBJ1-5, with 7 bases aligning to TRBD1. The CDR3 covers 14 residues. The ends lost 3 bases at V and 0 bases at J; junction bases unmatched: 2. From germline, CDR1 is GTSNPN and CDR2 SVGIG (reference sequence). CDR3 residues: CAWRQGTSNQPQHF. For the CDR3, the DNA is TGTGCCTGGAGACAGGGGACTAGCAATCAGCCCCAGCATTTT.

Details on this clone: Relative to the germline gene, one junction end is altered; a read error may explain this. V gene TRBV9 combines with J gene TRBJ1-5; TRBD1 aligns across 7 bases. There are 15 residues in the CDR3. CDR1 SGDLS and CDR2 YYNGEE come from the germline V gene. CDR3 amino acids: CAGSGGTDSNQPQHF. DNA for the CDR3: TGTGCCGGCAGCGGGGGGACAGATTCTAATCAGCCCCAGCATTTT.

The J gene is TRBJ2-3, the V gene TRBV9; 11 nucleotides agree with TRBD2. Germline V gene data show CDR1 as SGDLS and CDR2 as YYNGEE. V trimming: 5 bases; J trimming: 8 bases; junction bases outside the gene matches: 7. The CDR3 totals 14 residues. The CDR3 loop is CASSYTSGRGTQYF. CDR3 nucleotides: TGTGCCAGCAGTTATACTAGCGGGAGAGGTACGCAGTATTTT.

V and J are TRBV28 and TRBJ1-4, with 8 bases aligning to TRBD1. J was trimmed by 7 bases and V by 3 bases; bases with no gene match: 7. This CDR3 spans 15 amino acids. The germline CDR1 and CDR2 sequences are MDHEN and SYDVKM. The CDR3 reads CASSFSRDRREKLFF. The CDR3 DNA sequence: TGTGCCAGCAGTTTCAGCCGGGACAGGCGTGAAAAACTGTTTTTT.

The V and J genes are TRBV28 and TRBJ1-6, with 8 positions matching TRBD1. Germline CDR1 is MDHEN and CDR2 is SYDVKM. The V segment lost 5 bases and the J segment 10 bases; nucleotides outside the gene matches: 10. CDR3 length equals 15 residues. The CDR3 DNA reads as TGTGCCAGCAGTCCAGGGACAGGCTTCTACTCACCCCTCCACTTT. Its translation is CASSPGTGFYSPLHF. Combining the CDR3 with reference TRBV28 and TRBJ1-6 gives the whole variable domain DVKVTQSSRYLVKRTGEKVFLECVQDMDHENMFWYRQDPGLGLRLIYFSYDVKMKEKGDIPEGYSVSREKKERFSLILESASTNQTSMYLCASSPGTGFYSPLHFGNGTRLTVT.

This clone showed up just once. J is TRBJ2-3 and V is TRBV18; 12 positions agree with TRBD2. Germline trimming cut 4 bases from V and 5 bases from J; bases unmatched to any gene: 4. Germline V gene lookup returns CDR1 KGHSH and CDR2 LQKENI. The CDR3 spans 15 residues. The CDR3 spells CASSQLAGGRDTQYF. For the CDR3, the DNA is TGTGCCAGCTCACAACTAGCGGGAGGTAGAGATACGCAGTATTTT.

This clone was seen just once. The CDR3 sequence: CASRGRQTHYNEQFF. Here the CDR3 DNA reads TGTGCCAGCAGGGGAAGGCAGACCCACTACAATGAGCAGTTCTTC. The chain combines TRBV14 with TRBJ2-1; D ambiguous. This CDR3 is 15 amino acids long. V was pared by 6 bases and J by 3 bases, with 15 bases between. Germline loops: CDR1 SGHDN, CDR2 FVKESK.

The chain couples TRBV5-1 to TRBJ1-1; 7 bases match TRBD1. The CDR3 contains 14 residues. V shed 4 bases, J shed 1 base, and the junction held 4 bases outside the gene matches. The germline CDR1 and CDR2 sequences are SGHRS and YFSETQ. CDR3 protein: CASSMGQPNTEAFF. CDR3 nucleotides: TGCGCCAGCAGCATGGGACAGCCGAACACTGAAGCTTTCTTT. The variable domain in full, with the rest retrieved from reference TRBV5-1 and TRBJ1-1, is KAGVTQTPRYLIKTRGQQVTLSCSPISGHRSVSWYQQTPGQGLQFLFEYFSETQRNKGNFPGRFSGRQFSNSRSEMNVSTLELGDSALYLCASSMGQPNTEAFFGQGTRLTVV.

The gene calls are TRBV25-1 and TRBJ2-5; 11 bases map to TRBD2. V lost 1 base, J lost 1 base, and 2 bases stayed unmatched. CDR1 is MGHDK and CDR2 is SYGVNS in the germline V gene. The CDR3 consists of 16 residues. The CDR3 DNA follows: TGTGCCAGCAGTGAATTCACTAGCGGGGGCCAAGAGACCCAGTACTTC. Protein: CASSEFTSGGQETQYF.

The chain carries TRBV19 and TRBJ1-2; 8 nucleotides align to TRBD1. V dropped 7 bases and J dropped 6; count of bases not matched to a gene: 7. CDR1 is LNHDA, CDR2 SQIVND, per germline (reference sequence). The CDR3 covers 13 residues. The CDR3 spells CASTKDRDHGYTF. Here the CDR3 DNA reads TGTGCCAGTACCAAGGACAGGGATCATGGCTACACCTTC.

The V and J genes are TRBV28 and TRBJ1-4; TRBD1 matches 9 bases. The CDR3 sequence is 14 residues long. Per germline, CDR1 MDHEN and CDR2 SYDVKM. Losses at the gene ends were 6 bases for V and 8 bases for J; bases not matched to a gene: 7. CDR3 nucleotide sequence: TGTGCCAGCAGCCCTGGGACAGGGCGGGAAAAACTGTTTTTT. Translating gives CASSPGTGREKLFF. The variable domain in full, completed from reference TRBV28 and TRBJ1-4, reads DVKVTQSSRYLVKRTGEKVFLECVQDMDHENMFWYRQDPGLGLRLIYFSYDVKMKEKGDIPEGYSVSREKKERFSLILESASTNQTSMYLCASSPGTGREKLFFGSGTQLSVL.

The gene calls are TRBV5-1 and TRBJ1-4, with D maybe TRBD1 (6 bases). The CDR3 extends over 15 amino acids. Germline V gene lookup returns CDR1 SGHRS and CDR2 YFSETQ. With 1 base removed from V and 8 bases from J, the gap between germline ends came to 15 bases. CDR3 amino acids: CASSLSSGQLEKLFF. CDR3 nucleotides: TGCGCCAGCAGCTTGAGCTCTGGACAGCTCGAAAAACTGTTTTTT.

This clone was detected once. The chain is built from TRBV16 and TRBJ2-1, with D unresolved. The CDR3 consists of 15 residues. CDR1 is KGHSY and CDR2 is FQNENV in the germline V gene. V was pared by 3 bases and J by 4 bases, with 13 bases between. The CDR3 protein is CASSHQTEKYNEQFF. Here the CDR3 DNA reads TGTGCCAGCAGCCATCAAACGGAAAAGTACAATGAGCAGTTCTTC.

The chain combines TRBV10-3 with TRBJ2-1; 9 bases are shared with TRBD2. This CDR3 has 15 amino acids. The J segment lost 9 bases and the V segment lost 5 bases, leaving 11 bases of the junction unmatched. Germline CDR1 and CDR2: ENHRY and SYGVKD. In DNA, the CDR3 is TGTGCCATCAGTACTATAGCGGGAGAGGCCGGTGAGCAGTTCTTC. It is translated as CAISTIAGEAGEQFF.

This sequence joins TRBV18 and TRBJ2-3, with D perhaps TRBD2 (6 bases). Germline CDR1 is KGHSH and CDR2 is LQKENI. This CDR3 contains 16 residues. The ends were cut back, 0 bases at V and 2 bases at J, with 12 bases in the middle. This chain's CDR3 is CASSPPGLSFTDTQYF. The CDR3 coding sequence is TGTGCCAGCTCACCACCGGGACTGTCGTTCACAGATACGCAGTATTTT.

The V gene is TRBV6-5, the J gene TRBJ1-4; possibly TRBD1 for D (5 bases). The CDR3 runs to 14 residues. Germline-derived CDR1 and CDR2 are MNHEY and SVGAGI. Trimming cost V 4 bases and J 3 bases, with 9 bases left between them. DNA of the CDR3: TGTGCCAGCAGTTGGACACGATCTAATGAAAAACTGTTTTTT. Protein: CASSWTRSNEKLFF.

The chain couples TRBV5-6 to TRBJ1-2; D call uncertain. This CDR3 region has 12 residues. CDR1 and CDR2 from the germline V gene are SGHDT and YYEEEE. V was pared by 3 bases and J by 3 bases, with 6 bases between. CDR3 loop: CASSSRDYGYTF. CDR3 bases: TGTGCCAGCAGCTCTAGGGACTATGGCTACACCTTC.

This chain connects TRBV29-1 to TRBJ2-3; D unresolved. The CDR3 spans 14 residues. V dropped 0 bases and J dropped 6 bases, with 13 bases sitting between them. Germline CDR1 reads SQVTM; CDR2 reads ANQGSEA. CDR3 DNA sequence: TGCAGCGTTGAAGAACCGGGCAGGCCCGATACGCAGTATTTT. This gives the protein CSVEEPGRPDTQYF.

CDR3 DNA: TGCGCCAGCAGCTTGGGTACTAGCGGGGCCACAGATACGCAGTATTTT. Translated: CASSLGTSGATDTQYF. The chain combines TRBV5-1 with TRBJ2-3, with 10 bases matching TRBD2. This CDR3 spans 16 amino acids. The ends lost 0 bases at V and 2 bases at J; junction bases unmatched: 3. Looked up from germline, CDR1 is SGHRS and CDR2 is YFSETQ.

The V call is TRBV19, the J call TRBJ1-5, with no clear D. CDR1 LNHDA and CDR2 SQIVND come from the germline V gene (reference sequence). The CDR3 runs 11 residues. With 5 bases removed from V and 11 bases from J, the gap between germline ends came to 10 bases. CDR3 protein: CASSPGESQHF. As DNA, the CDR3 is TGTGCCAGTAGTCCCGGCGAATCCCAGCATTTT.

This sequence joins TRBV2 and TRBJ1-3; D is undetermined. The CDR3 sequence is 13 residues long. Germline CDR1 SNHLY, CDR2 FYNNEI. Trimming pared 3 bases from V and 1 base from J, leaving 4 bases between. The DNA for the CDR3 is TGTGCCAGCAGTGACAGATCTGGAAACACCATATATTTT. It translates to CASSDRSGNTIYF.

V gene TRBV10-3 combines with J gene TRBJ1-1; perhaps TRBD1 as D (5 bases). Germline V gene sequence: CDR1 ENHRY, CDR2 SYGVKD. Between the trimmed V and J ends, which lost 9 bases and 1 base, there was a span of 9 bases. CDR3 length equals 12 residues. This CDR3 reads CAIGDANTEAFF. As DNA, the CDR3 is TGTGCCATAGGGGACGCGAACACTGAAGCTTTCTTT.

The rearrangement uses TRBV6-5 and TRBJ2-2; D is undetermined. V shed 6 bases and J shed 5 bases, with 7 bases lying between them. Germline assignment: CDR1 MNHEY and CDR2 SVGAGI. The CDR3 runs 12 residues. CDR3 sequence (DNA): TGTGCCAGCAGATCTCAGACCGGGGAGCTGTTTTTT. It encodes CASRSQTGELFF.

V gene TRBV5-1 combines with J gene TRBJ2-3; possible D gene TRBD1, 5 bases. The V and J ends lost 0 bases and 0 bases respectively, with 11 bases between them. Germline CDR1 SGHRS, CDR2 YFSETQ. The CDR3 loop spans 16 amino acids. The CDR3 reads CASSLAVGLSTDTQYF. Written as DNA, the CDR3 is TGCGCCAGCAGCTTGGCCGTGGGGCTTAGCACAGATACGCAGTATTTT.